What follows are 30 T cell receptor beta chains derived from one specimen sequenced in a study of T-cell memory formation after mild COVID-19. Each CDR3 protein gets one entry after TCRdb re-called the 5' RACE reads with MiXCR. The sample carries under 250,000 distinct CDR3 sequences, approximately 15% recorded once. The specimen sequenced was PBMCs or a T cell subset sorted from them (not recorded which). These receptors were obtained from an adult woman who had mild COVID-19 (a few samples of this study predate the infection). Cell type and time point are not known.

V usage is TRBV5-4 and J usage is TRBJ1-1; 8 nucleotides agree with TRBD1. CDR1 is SGHNT and CDR2 is YYREEE in the germline V gene (reference sequence). V dropped 5 bases and J dropped 4; count of bases not matched to a gene: 10. This CDR3 region has 15 residues. CDR3: CASRYRQGPSTEAFF. The CDR3 coding sequence is TGTGCCAGCAGGTATAGACAGGGGCCAAGCACTGAAGCTTTCTTT.

This clonotype was seen only a few times. The V and J genes are TRBV7-8 and TRBJ1-2; a weak D match, TRBD1 (6 bases). This CDR3 region has 17 residues. CDR1 and CDR2 (germline): SGHVS, FQNEAQ. Trimming pared 5 bases from V and 9 bases from J, leaving 28 bases between. The CDR3 region has the DNA TGTGCCAGCAGCCCCCACCGGGACAAGGGGACAATCTGGAGCTACACCTTC. The encoded protein is CASSPHRDKGTIWSYTF.

This clonotype was observed a handful of times. V usage is TRBV10-3 and J usage is TRBJ2-1, with 11 positions matching TRBD2. The J segment lost 4 bases and the V segment lost 4 bases, leaving 6 bases of the junction unmatched. Germline V gene data show CDR1 as ENHRY and CDR2 as SYGVKD. The CDR3 is 16 amino acids. The CDR3 nucleotides read TGTGCCATCAGTGGGTTAGCGGGGGGGCCATACAATGAGCAGTTCTTC. This codes for CAISGLAGGPYNEQFF.

This clonotype came up a few times. The CDR3 DNA sequence: TGTGCCAGCAGCTTGGAGCAGGGGAGCTACAATGAGCAGTTCTTC. It codes for CASSLEQGSYNEQFF. The V and J genes are TRBV5-5 and TRBJ2-1; TRBD1 might be the D (6 bases). The germline V gene encodes CDR1 SGHKS and CDR2 YYEKEE (reference sequence). Trimming cost V 0 bases and J 3 bases, with 10 bases left between them. The CDR3 is 15 residues long.

The chain carries TRBV29-1 and TRBJ1-2, with TRBD1 identical over 9 bases. V gave up 7 bases and J gave up 4 bases; unmatched junction bases: 4. This CDR3 region has 12 residues. CDR1 and CDR2 from the germline V gene are SQVTM and ANQGSEA. CDR3 coding DNA: TGCAGCGACACAGGGGGCTCCTATGGCTACACCTTC. Protein product: CSDTGGSYGYTF.

In its sample, this clonotype was seen many times. This rearrangement joins TRBV7-9 to TRBJ2-2; D unclear. Germline V gene lookup returns CDR1 SEHNR and CDR2 FQNEAQ (reference sequence). V gave up 5 bases and J gave up 2 bases, with 12 bases separating them. The CDR3 extends over 15 amino acids. The CDR3 DNA reads as TGTGCCAGCAGCCCCCCGCGGTCTAACACCGGGGAGCTGTTTTTT. The encoded protein is CASSPPRSNTGELFF.

This clonotype turned up a few times. CDR3 in DNA: TGCGCCAGCAGGGATACCGGGAGCCCCTTTGGCTATGGCTACACCTTC. This translates into CASRDTGSPFGYGYTF. The chain employs TRBV5-1 and TRBJ1-2; D is ambiguous. This CDR3 comprises 16 residues. Germline V lookup: CDR1 SGHRS, CDR2 YFSETQ. Between the trimmed V and J ends, which lost 5 bases and 4 bases, there was a span of 21 bases.

This clonotype was seen a handful of times. The CDR3 DNA reads TGCGCCAGCAGCCGATCCGTGATTGCTCCGGGTGGCGAGCAGTACTTC. Encoded protein: CASSRSVIAPGGEQYF. The rearrangement links TRBV4-1 to TRBJ2-7; D gene uncertain. CDR3 size: 16 residues. Germline assignment: CDR1 MGHRA and CDR2 YSYEKL. Trimming took off 4 bases at V and 6 bases at J, with 22 bases between the two ends.

The rearrangement joins TRBV5-1 to TRBJ2-7, with D unresolved. The CDR3 is made up of 13 amino acids. Germline CDR1 reads SGHRS; CDR2 reads YFSETQ. The ends were cut back, 0 bases at V and 3 bases at J, with 7 bases in the middle. The CDR3 region has the DNA TGCGCCAGCAGCTTGGAGAGTAACTACGAGCAGTACTTC. It translates to CASSLESNYEQYF.

This clonotype was seen repeatedly, ten times or more. The CDR3 sequence: CASSSETPEPLPLYNEQFF. CDR3 DNA: TGCGCCAGCAGCTCGGAGACCCCCGAACCTCTGCCCCTTTACAATGAGCAGTTCTTC. The chain combines TRBV5-1 with TRBJ2-1; no clear D. V was trimmed by 3 bases and J by 4 bases, leaving 26 bases between them. Germline assignment: CDR1 SGHRS and CDR2 YFSETQ. The CDR3 has 19 amino acids.

The chain links TRBV6-2 or TRBV6-3 to TRBJ2-5, with 10 positions matching TRBD1. Losses at the gene ends were 7 bases for V and 0 bases for J; bases not matched to a gene: 14. The CDR3 sequence is 18 residues long. CDR1 and CDR2 (germline): MNHEY, SVGEGT. The CDR3: CASTQGDRGPLYQETQYF. The CDR3 nucleotides read TGTGCCAGCACCCAAGGGGACAGGGGACCCTTATACCAAGAGACCCAGTACTTC.

This clonotype was observed a handful of times. The chain joins TRBV28 to TRBJ2-3; 10 nucleotides line up with TRBD2. The CDR3 length is 14 residues. CDR1 MDHEN and CDR2 SYDVKM come from the germline V gene. The CDR3 nucleotides read TGTGCTACCAAGCGGGGGGGATCACAGGATACGCAGTATTTT. Translation gives CATKRGGSQDTQYF.

This clonotype was observed a few times. Here the CDR3 DNA reads TGTGCCAGCAGTGAATCCCTGACAGAAAGCTCCTATAATTCACCCCTCCACTTT. It yields the protein CASSESLTESSYNSPLHF. The rearrangement links TRBV25-1 to TRBJ1-6, with D possibly matching TRBD1 (5 bases). The CDR3 has 18 residues. Trimming removed 1 base at V and 0 bases at J, with 13 bases between. Germline loops: CDR1 MGHDK, CDR2 SYGVNS.

In its sample, this clonotype was seen a few times. This chain connects TRBV5-1 to TRBJ2-6, with 8 bases matching TRBD1. The CDR3 is 17 residues long. Per the germline V gene, CDR1 is SGHRS and CDR2 is YFSETQ. Trimming took 3 bases from V and 3 from J; bases not matched to a gene: 8. The CDR3 DNA follows: TGCGCCAGCAGCTCCCGGGACAGGATTTTTGGGGCCAACGTCCTGACTTTC. Its protein product is CASSSRDRIFGANVLTF.

In its sample, this clonotype was seen a few times. V and J are TRBV7-9 and TRBJ1-1, with TRBD1 matching 7 bases. The junction had 10 bases not matched to a gene; V was cut back by 1 base and J by 2 bases. Germline V gene data show CDR1 as SEHNR and CDR2 as FQNEAQ (reference sequence). This CDR3 comprises 17 residues. The CDR3 coding sequence is TGTGCCAGCAGCTTAGGTAGGTCGGACAGGACCAACACTGAAGCTTTCTTT. This gives the protein CASSLGRSDRTNTEAFF.

The V and J genes are TRBV12-5 and TRBJ2-1; no clear D gene. The V gene's germline CDR1 is LGHNT and CDR2 FRNRAP. CDR3 size: 12 residues. V was shortened by 2 bases and J by 6 bases, with 5 bases between the two germline ends. The CDR3, as DNA: TGTGCTAGTGGTTTGCCAGGCAATGAGCAGTTCTTC. Its translation is CASGLPGNEQFF.

The rearrangement uses TRBV2 and TRBJ1-4, with D maybe TRBD1 (5 bases). CDR3 length equals 14 residues. Germline V gene data show CDR1 as SNHLY and CDR2 as FYNNEI. Between the trimmed V and J ends, which lost 6 bases and 15 bases, there was a span of 23 bases. CDR3 sequence: CASRPEGTVGVVFF. The CDR3 nucleotides read TGTGCCAGCAGGCCGGAGGGGACTGTGGGGGTCGTGTTTTTT.

The rearrangement joins TRBV12-3 or TRBV12-4 to TRBJ1-2; TRBD1 is a possible D gene (5 bases). Trimming removed 5 bases at V and 4 bases at J, with 17 bases between. CDR3 length: 15 residues. As DNA, the CDR3 is TGTGCCAGCAGTCACGACAGAACTGGCCCCTATGGCTACACCTTC. It encodes CASSHDRTGPYGYTF.

This clonotype has more than one count but fewer than ten. The V call is TRBV6-4, the J call TRBJ2-5; TRBD2 aligns across 11 bases. CDR3 size: 16 residues. J lost 5 bases, V lost 7 bases, and 12 bases had no gene match. Germline CDR1 reads MRHNA; CDR2 reads SNTAGT. The CDR3 loop reads CASTRLAGPREETQYF. The CDR3 nucleotides read TGTGCCAGCACCAGACTAGCGGGACCCCGGGAGGAGACCCAGTACTTC.

The table lists this clonotype with a few counts. V usage is TRBV12-3 or TRBV12-4 and J usage is TRBJ2-1; TRBD1 matches 10 bases. V shed 5 bases, J shed 8 bases, and the junction held 9 bases outside the gene matches. The CDR3 sequence is 15 residues long. This CDR3 reads CASSRRDRGRDEQFF. The DNA of the CDR3 is TGTGCCAGCAGTCGCCGGGACAGGGGACGGGATGAGCAGTTCTTC.

The CDR3 DNA reads as TGCGCCAGCAGCTTGGGACCTCGCGGGGAGACCCAGTACTTC. Its translation: CASSLGPRGETQYF. The rearrangement uses TRBV5-1 and TRBJ2-5; D may be TRBD2 (5 bases). Germline V lookup: CDR1 SGHRS, CDR2 YFSETQ. The CDR3 loop spans 14 amino acids. V dropped 0 bases and J dropped 5 bases, with 11 bases sitting between them.

This clonotype showed up just a few times. The rearrangement links TRBV4-1 to TRBJ2-1; 9 bases match TRBD1. V dropped 2 bases and J dropped 6; count of bases not matched to a gene: 11. Germline loops: CDR1 MGHRA, CDR2 YSYEKL. CDR3 size: 17 residues. CDR3 DNA sequence: TGCGCCAGCAGCCAACCCCTTTACAGGGGGCCGGGCAATGAGCAGTTCTTC. As protein: CASSQPLYRGPGNEQFF.

This rearrangement joins TRBV24-1 to TRBJ1-5; the match to TRBD1 covers 9 bases. The CDR3 contains 16 residues. Per germline, CDR1 KGHDR and CDR2 SFDVKD. V was clipped by 5 bases and J by 3 bases; unmatched bases: 7. CDR3 sequence (DNA): TGTGCCACCAGTGGGCGGACAGGGGCATTCAATCAGCCCCAGCATTTT. Translated: CATSGRTGAFNQPQHF.

V gene TRBV5-1 combines with J gene TRBJ2-3; no clear D. CDR1 is SGHRS and CDR2 is YFSETQ in the germline V gene. This CDR3 region has 13 residues. Trimming took 3 bases from V and 1 from J, leaving 6 bases between them. In nucleotides, the CDR3 is TGCGCCAGCAGCTGGTCGGGCACAGATACGCAGTATTTT. Protein product: CASSWSGTDTQYF. Combining the CDR3 with reference TRBV5-1 and TRBJ2-3 gives the whole variable domain KAGVTQTPRYLIKTRGQQVTLSCSPISGHRSVSWYQQTPGQGLQFLFEYFSETQRNKGNFPGRFSGRQFSNSRSEMNVSTLELGDSALYLCASSWSGTDTQYFGPGTRLTVL.

This chain joins TRBV12-3 or TRBV12-4 and TRBJ2-5; TRBD1 matches 10 bases. Losses at the gene ends were 10 bases for V and 0 bases for J; bases not matched to a gene: 5. The CDR3 runs 14 residues. CDR3 protein: CAIRTGGYQETQYF. The CDR3 nucleotides read TGTGCCATTCGGACAGGGGGTTACCAAGAGACCCAGTACTTC.

This sequence joins TRBV20-1 and TRBJ1-6; D gene uncertain. The CDR3 loop spans 13 amino acids. Germline CDR1 and CDR2: DFQATT and SNEGSKA (reference sequence). Trimming shortened V by 0 bases and J by 10 bases, and 10 bases separated the two germline ends. CDR3 protein: CSARDVEDSPLHF. The CDR3 DNA is TGCAGTGCTAGAGATGTAGAAGACTCACCCCTCCACTTT.

This clonotype was found a few times. V is TRBV6-6 and J is TRBJ1-2; D remains unclear. The CDR3 consists of 14 residues. Trimming stripped 8 bases from V and 4 bases from J, with 17 bases between. CDR1 MNHNY and CDR2 SVGAGI come from the germline V gene (reference sequence). CDR3 protein: CASEDRTNLYGYTF. DNA for the CDR3: TGTGCCAGCGAGGATAGAACTAACCTCTATGGCTACACCTTC.

The chain recombines TRBV7-2 with TRBJ2-3, with 10 bases that match TRBD2. CDR1 and CDR2 (germline): SGHTA, FQGNSA. There are 15 residues in the CDR3. V trimming: 6 bases; J trimming: 3 bases; junction bases outside the gene matches: 6. The CDR3 here is CASRPAGGPTDTQYF. CDR3 DNA: TGTGCCAGCAGACCAGCGGGGGGGCCGACAGATACGCAGTATTTT.

The CDR3 nucleotides are TGTGCCAGCAGCACCGACAGGGGGCAAGGGCAGCCCCAGCATTTT. Translation: CASSTDRGQGQPQHF. The V and J genes are TRBV7-8 and TRBJ1-5; TRBD1 agrees at 10 bases. There are 15 residues in the CDR3. CDR1 and CDR2 (germline): SGHVS, FQNEAQ. Trimming took 5 bases from V and 7 from J; bases not matched to a gene: 8.

This clonotype was seen repeatedly, ten times or more. The chain recombines TRBV18 with TRBJ1-1; 8 nucleotides align to TRBD1. CDR3 length: 16 residues. V dropped 0 bases and J dropped 2; count of bases not matched to a gene: 5. Germline CDR1 reads KGHSH; CDR2 reads LQKENI. DNA of the CDR3: TGTGCCAGCTCACCACCCGGGACAGGTCGAAACACTGAAGCTTTCTTT. Protein: CASSPPGTGRNTEAFF. Together with reference TRBV18 and TRBJ1-1, the CDR3 gives the full variable domain: NAGVMQNPRHLVRRRGQEARLRCSPMKGHSHVYWYRQLPEEGLKFMVYLQKENIIDESGMPKERFSAEFPKEGPSILRIQQVVRGDSAAYFCASSPPGTGRNTEAFFGQGTRLTVV.